One and the same sample provided the 32 T cell receptor beta chains below, sequenced in a study of T cells after yellow fever vaccination. Each CDR3 protein gets one entry after TCRdb re-called the 5' RACE reads with MiXCR. The table shows 450,000 to 550,000 distinct CDR3 sequences, with about a fifth occurring only once. This sample comprised PBMCs, obtained around 3 weeks after the first yellow fever vaccination. The receptor source for this set is a man younger than 35 who received the YFV17D yellow fever vaccine.

The chain recombines TRBV20-1 with TRBJ1-5; TRBD1 might be the D (6 bases). V was pared by 6 bases and J by 0 bases, with 12 bases between. The CDR3 covers 14 residues. CDR1 is DFQATT, CDR2 SNEGSKA, per germline (reference sequence). DNA for the CDR3: TGCAGTGCGGGGGGCCGGAATAGCAATCAGCCCCAGCATTTT. Its protein product is CSAGGRNSNQPQHF.

This clonotype was seen a handful of times. The V call is TRBV7-9, the J call TRBJ1-1, with TRBD1 identical over 7 bases. V shed 5 bases, J shed 2 bases, and the junction held 8 bases outside the gene matches. CDR1 and CDR2 (germline): SEHNR, FQNEAQ (reference sequence). CDR3 length: 15 amino acids. CDR3 bases: TGTGCCAGCAGCCTAGGCCGGGACAGTAACACTGAAGCTTTCTTT. Protein: CASSLGRDSNTEAFF.

The chain employs TRBV7-2 and TRBJ2-1; D gene unclear. Germline V gene data show CDR1 as SGHTA and CDR2 as FQGNSA. The CDR3 consists of 13 residues. V was clipped by 2 bases and J by 4 bases, with 6 bases between them. The chain's CDR3 is CASSLFDYNEQFF. CDR3 bases: TGTGCCAGCAGCTTATTTGATTACAATGAGCAGTTCTTC.

The rearrangement uses TRBV30 and TRBJ1-2; perhaps TRBD1 as D (5 bases). The CDR3 has 16 amino acids. Trimming took 3 bases from V and 2 from J, leaving 19 bases between them. Germline-derived CDR1 and CDR2 are GTSNPN and SVGIG (reference sequence). CDR3 in amino acids: CAWRRRELGPNYGYTF. CDR3 DNA sequence: TGTGCCTGGAGGAGGAGGGAGCTGGGGCCGAACTATGGCTACACCTTC.

This clonotype has more than one count but fewer than ten. The chain recombines TRBV18 with TRBJ1-4; a weak D match, TRBD1 (6 bases). The V end lost 1 base, the J end lost 5 bases, and 14 bases lay between the germline ends. The germline CDR1 and CDR2 sequences are KGHSH and LQKENI. The CDR3 is 16 residues long. This CDR3 is CASSPRIGQGNEKLFF. The CDR3 nucleotides read TGTGCCAGCTCACCACGGATCGGGCAGGGGAATGAAAAACTGTTTTTT. The variable domain in full, with the rest retrieved from reference TRBV18 and TRBJ1-4, is NAGVMQNPRHLVRRRGQEARLRCSPMKGHSHVYWYRQLPEEGLKFMVYLQKENIIDESGMPKERFSAEFPKEGPSILRIQQVVRGDSAAYFCASSPRIGQGNEKLFFGSGTQLSVL.

The chain has TRBV12-3 or TRBV12-4 and TRBJ1-1; D is ambiguous. The CDR3 consists of 12 residues. V lost 8 bases to trimming and J lost 5 bases, with 12 bases between them. CDR3 sequence (DNA): TGTGCCAGCGGGCAAGAAGGGACTGAAGCTTTCTTT. Amino acids: CASGQEGTEAFF.

This clonotype was seen a handful of times. The chain recombines TRBV5-1 with TRBJ1-2; 8 bases line up with TRBD1. CDR1 and CDR2 from the germline V gene are SGHRS and YFSETQ. This CDR3 comprises 15 residues. Trimming cost V 3 bases and J 2 bases; bases outside gene matches: 6. As DNA, the CDR3 is TGCGCCAGCAGCTACTTGGGGGACAGGAACTATGGCTACACCTTC. This gives the protein CASSYLGDRNYGYTF.

The chain recombines TRBV12-3 or TRBV12-4 with TRBJ1-1; 8 nucleotides agree with TRBD1. The CDR3 runs to 13 residues. V lost 10 bases, J lost 4 bases, and 8 bases stayed unmatched. The CDR3, as DNA: TGTGCCATCTCACAGGGGGGGGCCACTGAAGCTTTCTTT. This codes for CAISQGGATEAFF.

This clonotype was seen ten or more times. The CDR3 loop reads CASSLVLVETQYF. The DNA of the CDR3 is TGTGCCAGCAGCTTAGTACTAGTGGAGACCCAGTACTTC. The chain has TRBV7-2 and TRBJ2-5; weak D call: TRBD2 (5 bases). The CDR3 totals 13 residues. Per germline, CDR1 SGHTA and CDR2 FQGNSA. Trimming removed 1 base from V and 5 bases from J, with 8 bases in between.

The genes are TRBV5-6 and TRBJ1-1; no definite D call. Germline V gene sequence: CDR1 SGHDT, CDR2 YYEEEE. V was cut by 0 bases and J by 8 bases, with 11 bases left in between. The CDR3 runs 13 residues. The CDR3 coding sequence is TGTGCCAGCAGCTTGGCCCGGGCTATCGAAGCTTTCTTT. Amino acids: CASSLARAIEAFF.

This chain uses TRBV4-3 with TRBJ1-5, with no clear D. Trimming took 1 base from V and 2 from J, leaving 9 bases between them. Germline lookup yields CDR1 LGHNA and CDR2 YSLEER. This CDR3 spans 15 amino acids. In nucleotides, the CDR3 is TGCGCCAGCAGCCAAGGGATTGGAGGCAATCAGCCCCAGCATTTT. Translating it yields CASSQGIGGNQPQHF.

This clonotype was detected ten times or more. This chain links TRBV24-1 with TRBJ2-3, with D tentatively TRBD1 (6 bases). Germline CDR1 KGHDR, CDR2 SFDVKD. Trimming cost V 7 bases and J 6 bases, with 13 bases left between them. This CDR3 contains 13 residues. This CDR3 is CATRGGPADTQYF. For the CDR3, the DNA is TGTGCCACCAGAGGGGGACCCGCGGATACGCAGTATTTT.

The chain is built from TRBV4-3 and TRBJ2-3; TRBD2 matches 10 bases. V shed 2 bases, J shed 4 bases, and the junction held 3 bases outside the gene matches. This CDR3 comprises 15 residues. Looked up from germline, CDR1 is LGHNA and CDR2 is YSLEER. CDR3 DNA sequence: TGCGCCAGCAGCCAATCGCTAGCGGGAGCAGATACGCAGTATTTT. Its protein is CASSQSLAGADTQYF.

This clonotype turned up a few times. The chain recombines TRBV12-3 or TRBV12-4 with TRBJ1-6; no clear D gene. The CDR3 runs 12 residues. V was pared by 10 bases and J by 10 bases, with 14 bases between. The CDR3 DNA reads TGTGCCACCTCCCAAGGCAAGTCACCCCTCCACTTT. Translating gives CATSQGKSPLHF.

The chain is built from TRBV6-2 or TRBV6-3 and TRBJ2-7, with D hard to call. The CDR3 consists of 13 residues. Germline V lookup: CDR1 MNHEY, CDR2 SVGEGT. The V and J ends lost 2 bases and 5 bases respectively, with 10 bases between them. In DNA form, the CDR3 reads TGTGCCAGCAGTTACACCCATCTCAACGAGCAGTACGTC. This sequence encodes CASSYTHLNEQYV.

About this clonotype: The CDR3 ends on some other residue instead of the conserved phenylalanine or tryptophan, so this is likely a read error. Because the CDR3's place on the DNA is in doubt, the DNA is left out and the CDR3 is given as listed by TCRdb. The rearrangement links TRBV24-1 to TRBJ2-5. From its first to its last residue, the CDR3 has 8 amino acids. Germline V CDR1 and CDR2: KGHDR, SFDVKD. CDR3 amino acids: CATSERTA.

This clonotype was found many times. The CDR3 region has the DNA TGTGCCAGCAGTTGGGGCGCGGATACGCAGTATTTT. Protein product: CASSWGADTQYF. The J gene is TRBJ2-3, the V gene TRBV6-6; a possible D gene is TRBD1 (5 bases). This CDR3 spans 12 amino acids. The V end was cut by 4 bases, the J end by 6 bases, with 8 bases between. Germline CDR1 and CDR2: MNHNY and SVGAGI (reference sequence).

The rearrangement uses TRBV4-3 and TRBJ2-3; D tentatively fits TRBD1 or TRBD2 (5 bases each). The CDR3 is made up of 14 amino acids. From germline, CDR1 is LGHNA and CDR2 YSLEER. V was cut by 4 bases and J by 4 bases, with 12 bases left in between. The CDR3 here is CASSPDSGPDTQYF. In nucleotides, the CDR3 is TGCGCCAGCAGCCCAGATTCGGGACCAGATACGCAGTATTTT.

This clonotype was recorded a few times. CDR3 loop: CSARDRITEAFF. CDR3 sequence (DNA): TGCAGTGCTCGGGACCGAATCACTGAAGCTTTCTTT. The chain combines TRBV20-1 with TRBJ1-1, with TRBD1 as a possible D gene (5 bases). The CDR3 runs to 12 residues. CDR1 and CDR2 from the germline V gene are DFQATT and SNEGSKA (reference sequence). Trimming stripped 5 bases from V and 4 bases from J, with 11 bases between.

The rearrangement uses TRBV9 and TRBJ2-3; tentatively, D is TRBD1 (6 bases). Per germline, CDR1 SGDLS and CDR2 YYNGEE. Trimming removed 1 base from V and 5 bases from J, with 17 bases in between. The CDR3 extends over 16 amino acids. CDR3 DNA: TGTGCCAGCAGCGTAAGATCGACAGGACTTTTAGATACGCAGTATTTT. Translating gives CASSVRSTGLLDTQYF.

This clonotype was counted a few times. The chain employs TRBV7-3 and TRBJ2-2, with a tentative D call TRBD1 (6 bases). The germline V gene has CDR1 SGHTA and CDR2 FQGTGA. This CDR3 has 16 amino acids. The ends were cut back, 5 bases at V and 0 bases at J, with 13 bases in the middle. CDR3 coding DNA: TGTGCCAGCAGCCGCGGACAGCCCGCGAACACCGGGGAGCTGTTTTTT. Amino acids: CASSRGQPANTGELFF.

The chain recombines TRBV4-1 with TRBJ1-1; the D is unclear. The CDR3 length is 17 residues. The germline V and J ends were trimmed by 2 bases and 0 bases, with 16 bases remaining between them. CDR1 MGHRA and CDR2 YSYEKL come from the germline V gene. The CDR3 is CASSQQKARQLNTEAFF. CDR3 DNA sequence: TGCGCCAGCAGCCAACAAAAGGCGAGGCAATTGAACACTGAAGCTTTCTTT.

The chain couples TRBV12-3 or TRBV12-4 to TRBJ2-3; a weak D match, TRBD2 (7 bases). V lost 6 bases and J 6 bases, leaving 13 bases between the germline ends. This CDR3 is built from 13 residues. This chain's CDR3 is CASRGGAMDTQYF. The CDR3, as DNA: TGTGCCAGCAGGGGGGGGGCCATGGATACGCAGTATTTT.

The rearrangement joins TRBV18 to TRBJ2-4, with 7 bases fitting TRBD1. The CDR3 is 15 amino acids. Germline CDR1 KGHSH, CDR2 LQKENI. The trim removed 3 bases at V and 2 bases at J, leaving 4 bases unmatched. The CDR3 DNA reads as TGTGCCAGCTCACCCGGGACAGATCCCAAAAACATTCAGTACTTC. Translation: CASSPGTDPKNIQYF.

Ten or more counts support this clonotype. The V gene is TRBV4-3, the J gene TRBJ1-4, with D possibly matching TRBD1 (5 bases). The CDR3 has 16 residues. Per germline, CDR1 LGHNA and CDR2 YSLEER. V dropped 4 bases and J dropped 0 bases, with 12 bases sitting between them. This CDR3 is CASSPTGGATNEKLFF. The CDR3 region has the DNA TGCGCCAGCAGCCCAACGGGGGGGGCAACTAATGAAAAACTGTTTTTT.

This clonotype was counted a few times. The chain uses TRBV5-5 and TRBJ2-1; the D is unclear. The CDR3 covers 11 residues. V dropped 0 bases and J dropped 8 bases, with 3 bases sitting between them. Germline CDR1 is SGHKS and CDR2 is YYEKEE (reference sequence). In DNA form, the CDR3 reads TGTGCCAGCAGCTTGGCCGATGAGCAGTTCTTC. It yields the protein CASSLADEQFF. Drawing the rest from reference TRBV5-5 and TRBJ2-1, the complete variable domain is DAGVTQSPTHLIKTRGQQVTLRCSPISGHKSVSWYQQVLGQGPQFIFQYYEKEERGRGNFPDRFSARQFPNYSSELNVNALLLGDSALYLCASSLADEQFFGPGTRLTVL.

The V call is TRBV5-1, the J call TRBJ2-3; D remains unclear. This CDR3 spans 15 amino acids. Germline values: CDR1 SGHRS, CDR2 YFSETQ. The V end was cut by 0 bases, the J end by 2 bases, with 10 bases between. Written as DNA, the CDR3 is TGCGCCAGCAGCTTGGTTTGGGCCCTCACAGATACGCAGTATTTT. Its protein product is CASSLVWALTDTQYF.

In this sample, this clonotype turned up many times. A read error may account for a junction end that differs from germline. The rearrangement uses TRBV5-1 and TRBJ2-1; 9 nucleotides match TRBD2. The CDR3 spans 15 residues. Per germline, CDR1 SGHRS and CDR2 YFSETQ. For the CDR3, the DNA is TGTGCCAGCAGTTTGACTAGCGGCTCCTACAATGAGCAGTTCTTC. Its protein is CASSLTSGSYNEQFF.

This clonotype was detected many times. The chain couples TRBV12-3 or TRBV12-4 to TRBJ2-3, with D perhaps matching TRBD1 or TRBD2 (5 bases each). V lost 3 bases to trimming and J lost 0 bases, with 10 bases between them. The CDR3 runs 15 residues. The CDR3 spells CASSFPGSSTDTQYF. The DNA of the CDR3 is TGTGCCAGCAGTTTTCCAGGGAGTAGCACAGATACGCAGTATTTT.

Concerning this clonotype: At one end the junction does not follow the germline gene, possibly because of a read error. The chain uses TRBV25-1 and TRBJ1-1; D gene ambiguous. This CDR3 comprises 12 residues. Germline loops: CDR1 MGHDK, CDR2 SYGVNS. The CDR3 DNA sequence: TGTGCTAGCAGGTGGGCCAACACTGAAGCTTTCTTT. This codes for CASRWANTEAFF.

V is TRBV12-3 or TRBV12-4 and J is TRBJ2-7; no definite D call. V was trimmed by 4 bases and J by 4 bases, leaving 5 bases between them. The CDR3 totals 11 residues. In DNA form, the CDR3 reads TGTGCCAGCAGTTCGATGTACGAGCAGTACTTC. Protein sequence: CASSSMYEQYF.

J is TRBJ2-7 and V is TRBV6-2 or TRBV6-3; D perhaps matches TRBD1 (5 bases). The length of the CDR3 is 15 residues. CDR1 is MNHEY and CDR2 is SVGEGT in the germline V gene. The V and J ends lost 6 bases and 3 bases respectively, with 18 bases between them. CDR3 in DNA: TGTGCCAGCAGCTATATGCAGGGCTCGATCTACGAGCAGTACTTC. This encodes CASSYMQGSIYEQYF.